This T cell receptor beta chain was sequenced during a study of blood T cell repertoires in COVID-19. This clone was counted a single time. Germline CDR1 is LNHDA and CDR2 is SQIVND (reference sequence). CDR3 length equals 16 residues. Trimming took 6 bases from V and 5 from J, leaving 19 bases between them. Using immunoSEQ multiplex PCR, the repertoire was profiled, and TCRdb retains in-frame clones only, with some absent. The sample includes 15,000 or so clones, more than 80% seen only once; the top ten take 12% to 15%. The rearrangement links TRBV19 to TRBJ2-2, with a possible D match to TRBD1 (6 bases). This sequence originates from a man in his fifties with active COVID-19. Material for sequencing was peripheral blood. The CDR3 region is CASSQGRGSRTGELFF. The CDR3 nucleotides read TGTGCCAGTAGCCAGGGTAGGGGGTCACGGACCGGGGAGCTGTTTTTT.